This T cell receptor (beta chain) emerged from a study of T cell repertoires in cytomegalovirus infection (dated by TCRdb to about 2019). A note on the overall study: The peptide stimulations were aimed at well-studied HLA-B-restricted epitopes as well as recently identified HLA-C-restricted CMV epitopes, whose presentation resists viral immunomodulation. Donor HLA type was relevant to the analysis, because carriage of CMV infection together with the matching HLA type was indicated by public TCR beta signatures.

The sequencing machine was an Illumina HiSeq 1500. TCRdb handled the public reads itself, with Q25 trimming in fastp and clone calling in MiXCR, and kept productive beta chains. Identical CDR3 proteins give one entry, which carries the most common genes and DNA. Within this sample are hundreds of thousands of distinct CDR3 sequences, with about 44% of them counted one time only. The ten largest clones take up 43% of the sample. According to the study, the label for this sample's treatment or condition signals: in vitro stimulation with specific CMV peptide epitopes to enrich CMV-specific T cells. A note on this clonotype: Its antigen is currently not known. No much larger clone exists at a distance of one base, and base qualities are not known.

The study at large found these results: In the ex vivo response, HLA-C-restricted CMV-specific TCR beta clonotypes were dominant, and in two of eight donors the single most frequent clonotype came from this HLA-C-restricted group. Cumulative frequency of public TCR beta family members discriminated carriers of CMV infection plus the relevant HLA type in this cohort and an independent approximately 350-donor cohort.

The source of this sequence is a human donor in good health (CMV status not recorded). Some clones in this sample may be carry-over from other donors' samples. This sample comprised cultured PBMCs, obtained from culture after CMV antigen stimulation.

The bases read TGCAGTGCCCATAGCGGGGCCATCTCCTACGAGCAGTACTTC. This sequence encodes CSAHSGAISYEQYF. The V and J segments used are TRBV20-1 and TRBJ2-7, and 8 junction bases match TRBD2. The germline V end is reduced by 6 bases and the J end by 0 bases; junction bases left unmatched: 7. There are 14 amino acids in the CDR3, from cysteine to phenylalanine inclusive. CDR3 DNA is the only sequence kept; it has 42 bases, read in frame from the first base. According to the germline V gene (reference sequence), CDR1 reads DFQATT and CDR2 reads SNEGSKA.